The clone carrying this T cell receptor (beta chain) came up a few times. The antigen is undetermined. To make TCR beta libraries, researchers used iRepertoire HTBI primers and Arm-PCR of CDR3 regions. TCRdb reprocessed the multiplex PCR reads via MiXCR and lists one record per CDR3 protein. The table shows 600,000 to 800,000 distinct CDR3 sequences, with about 30% occurring only once. These data come from a study of regulatory T cells in long-lasting Graves disease. Study context: Persistent Graves' disease meant over 5 years of antithyroid drugs with positive TSH receptor antibodies.

Stated time point: persistent/refractory GD, antithyroid drugs over 5 years with positive TRAb. Preparation of the TCR library used RNA extracted from PBMCs. Overall study results and limits: Whereas new patients shared some 970 public clonotypes, persistent patients shared more, at 2,741. Analyses excluded thyroid tissue, covering peripheral blood alone. The TCR repertoire of persistent Graves' patients was less diverse than that of newly diagnosed ones.

The CDR3 totals 15 residues. Germline CDR1 reads GTSNPN; CDR2 reads SVGIG (reference sequence). V was cut by 2 bases and J by 1 base, with 14 bases left in between. The origin of this receptor is a female donor with Graves disease. V usage is TRBV30 and J usage is TRBJ1-1, with D possibly being TRBD1 (6 bases). The material sequenced was peripheral blood mononuclear cells (PBMCs), taken when the disease was refractory, from a patient treated with antithyroid drugs. CDR3 amino acids: CAWSSWGGANTEAFF. The CDR3 bases are TGTGCCTGGAGTTCATGGGGGGGCGCGAACACTGAAGCTTTCTTT.